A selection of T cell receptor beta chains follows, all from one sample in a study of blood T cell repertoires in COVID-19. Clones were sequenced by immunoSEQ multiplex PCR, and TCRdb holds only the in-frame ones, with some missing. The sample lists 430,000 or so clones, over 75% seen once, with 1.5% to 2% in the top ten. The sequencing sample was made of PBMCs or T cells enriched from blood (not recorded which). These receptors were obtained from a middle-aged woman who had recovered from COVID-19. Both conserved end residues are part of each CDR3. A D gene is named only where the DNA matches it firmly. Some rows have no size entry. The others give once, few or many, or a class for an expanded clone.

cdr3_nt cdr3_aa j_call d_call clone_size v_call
TGCAGCGTTGAACAGGGATCCACAGATACGCAGTATTTT CSVEQGSTDTQYF TRBJ2-3 . . TRBV29-1
TGTGCCAGCAGTTGGTCTTCCGACAGGGCTTACGAGCAGTACTTC CASSWSSDRAYEQYF TRBJ2-7 TRBD1 once TRBV6-5
TGTGCCAGCAGCCCGACAGGACGCTATGGCTACACCTTC CASSPTGRYGYTF TRBJ1-2 . . TRBV12-3/TRBV12-4
TGTGCCAGCTCACCACAGGGGTGGGATGGCTACACCTTC CASSPQGWDGYTF TRBJ1-2 . few TRBV18
TGTGCCAGCAGCTCGGGACTAGCGGGAGGCTCTAATGAGCAGTTCTTC CASSSGLAGGSNEQFF TRBJ2-1 TRBD2 . TRBV5-4
TGTGCCAGCAGCTCGAGGGGAGGAGACACTGAAGCTTTCTTT CASSSRGGDTEAFF TRBJ1-1 . . TRBV11-3
TGTGCCAGCAGCCAAGCCCACGGGATGAGCGGGAGAAGGGCGGGCACCGGGGAGCTGTTTTTT CASSQAHGMSGRRAGTGELFF TRBJ2-2 TRBD2 . TRBV3-1/TRBV3-2
TGCGCCAGCAGTGAGTCGGGCGTTGGAGGAGCAGCTTTCTTT CASSESGVGGAAFF TRBJ1-1 . . TRBV10-2
TGTGCCAGCAGCGTAGCCAGGGGAGATACGCAGTATTTT CASSVARGDTQYF TRBJ2-3 . . TRBV9
TGTGCCAGCAGCTTACTCCATGACTCGAGCTCTGGAAACACCATATATTTT CASSLLHDSSSGNTIYF TRBJ1-3 . . TRBV5-5
TGCAGTGCTCCTACGGGAGGCGAGCAGTACTTC CSAPTGGEQYF TRBJ2-7 TRBD2 . TRBV20-1
TGTGCCAGCAGCTTAGTGGGGTTGGGGACAGGGGGCTACGAGCAGTACTTC CASSLVGLGTGGYEQYF TRBJ2-7 TRBD1 . TRBV11-2
TGCAGTGCTAGTTGGCAGGGGGCTCTGGAGACCCAGTACTTC CSASWQGALETQYF TRBJ2-5 TRBD1 few TRBV20-1
TGCGCCAGCAGTGAGTCGGCGGGAGCCGCAGAAACGCAGTATTTT CASSESAGAAETQYF TRBJ2-3 TRBD2 . TRBV10-1
TGTGCCAGCAGAACCGGGACAGAGACTCATAATTCACCCCTCCACTTT CASRTGTETHNSPLHF TRBJ1-6 . few TRBV21-1
TGTGCCAGCAGCCCGCGGGGACAGCCAAATAATTCACCCCTCCACTTT CASSPRGQPNNSPLHF TRBJ1-6 TRBD1 . TRBV7-2
TGCGCCAGCAGCCAACTCATCTTACAGCAAGAGACCCAGTACTTC CASSQLILQQETQYF TRBJ2-5 . . TRBV4-1
TGTGCCAGCAGCTTAGAAGGGGGGACAGTCTCTAGCACAGATACGCAGTATTTT CASSLEGGTVSSTDTQYF TRBJ2-3 . . TRBV7-6
TGTGCTAGTGGTTTGGGCGGGGGGGGCACAGATACGCAGTATTTT CASGLGGGGTDTQYF TRBJ2-3 TRBD2 . TRBV12-5
TGTGCCAGCAGTGAATCGTGGGGGGGCCAGCCCCAGCATTTT CASSESWGGQPQHF TRBJ1-5 . . TRBV6-1
TGCGCCAGCAGCCTCCCGGAGGGCACCAACATTCAGTACTTC CASSLPEGTNIQYF TRBJ2-4 . . TRBV5-1
TGTGCCAGCAGCCCCCCCACAGCCGATGAGCAGTTCTTC CASSPPTADEQFF TRBJ2-1 . . TRBV27
TGTGCCAGTAGTATGTCTGAACAGCTACACTCGCGTGGCTACACCTTC CASSMSEQLHSRGYTF TRBJ1-2 . . TRBV19
TGTGCCAACCCCAGACAGGGCCAATCCTACGAGCAGTACTTC CANPRQGQSYEQYF TRBJ2-7 TRBD1 . TRBV2
TGTGCCAGTAGTATGAGCGGAAGGAGCTCCTACAATGAGCAGTTCTTC CASSMSGRSSYNEQFF TRBJ2-1 . . TRBV19
TGTGCCACCAGTGATCCCCGACAGGGTGCCTACAATGAGCAGTTCTTC CATSDPRQGAYNEQFF TRBJ2-1 TRBD1 . TRBV24-1
TGCAGCGTAGGAGGGATTGGGGGAGTGAACACTGAAGCTTTCTTT CSVGGIGGVNTEAFF TRBJ1-1 . . TRBV29-1
TGTGCCAGCAGCTCTGGACAGGGCGGGATAGGTGAGCAGTACTTC CASSSGQGGIGEQYF TRBJ2-7 TRBD1 . TRBV7-2
TGTGCCAGCAGCGCGGGACAGCCTACGCAAAAACTGTTTTTT CASSAGQPTQKLFF TRBJ1-4 TRBD1 . TRBV3-1/TRBV3-2
TGTGCCAGCAGCCGCAAAACAGGGATGGTGAACGTGGGGAACACTGAAGCTTTCTTT CASSRKTGMVNVGNTEAFF TRBJ1-1 . . TRBV11-2
TGTGCCAGCAGTTTTTCGGTGAACACTGAAGCTTTCTTT CASSFSVNTEAFF TRBJ1-1 . . TRBV27
TGTGCCAGCAGCGAGGACAGGGTTCTTTCATATGGCTACACCTTC CASSEDRVLSYGYTF TRBJ1-2 TRBD1 . TRBV2
TGCGCCAGCAGCTTGAATCCGGGGAACACTGAAGCTTTCTTT CASSLNPGNTEAFF TRBJ1-1 . few TRBV5-1
TGTGCCACCAGCAGAGATCGGACAGTATATAATTCACCCCTCCACTTT CATSRDRTVYNSPLHF TRBJ1-6 . . TRBV15
. CASSTSGTGSYEQYF TRBJ2-7 . . TRBV6-5
TGTGCCAGTAGTATCCAAGTAGGGGGCAATCAGCCCCAGCATTTT CASSIQVGGNQPQHF TRBJ1-5 . . TRBV19
TGTGCCAGCAGTGAATATAATGAGCAGTACTTC CASSEYNEQYF TRBJ2-7 . . TRBV25-1
TGTGCCTGGAGTGTTCTAGGGGACGAGCAGTACTTC CAWSVLGDEQYF TRBJ2-7 . . TRBV30
TGTGCCAGCAGCCCCCGACTACTCTCAGGAAGCGAGCAGTACTTC CASSPRLLSGSEQYF TRBJ2-7 . . TRBV6-2/TRBV6-3
TGTGCCACCAGTGGGGGACTAGCGGGAGGTCTGCCTCATTCCTACGAGCAGTACTTC CATSGGLAGGLPHSYEQYF TRBJ2-7 TRBD2 few TRBV24-1
TGTGCCAGCATCTTAGGGGAGGGTCGGAACACCATATATTTT CASILGEGRNTIYF TRBJ1-3 . . TRBV7-9
TGTGCCAGCAGCCAACTAGCGGTTTACAATGAGCAGTTCTTC CASSQLAVYNEQFF TRBJ2-1 TRBD2 . TRBV4-2
TGCGCCAGTATCCTCAATCCGGGACTAGCGGGAGTTAATCGTTCCTACGAGCAGTACTTC CASILNPGLAGVNRSYEQYF TRBJ2-7 TRBD2 . TRBV5-1
TGTGCCAGCAGTTGGAGGGGTACAGCCTATGGCTACACCTTC CASSWRGTAYGYTF TRBJ1-2 . . TRBV25-1
TGTGCCAGCACTAGCTTGAGCTCCTACGAGCAGTACTTC CASTSLSSYEQYF TRBJ2-7 . . TRBV25-1
TGTGCCGGGCGTAAAGGTGGCGATGAGCAGTTCTTC CAGRKGGDEQFF TRBJ2-1 . . TRBV12-3/TRBV12-4
TGTGCCAGCAGCTTAGCACTATACCCGGGACAGGGGAACTATGGCTACACCTTC CASSLALYPGQGNYGYTF TRBJ1-2 TRBD1 . TRBV7-2